The 18 T cell receptor beta chains reported below all come from one sample, sequenced in a study of T cells in Graves' hyperthyroidism and ophthalmopathy. RNA transcripts provided the source from which TCR beta CDR3 regions were amplified. Carried out on the TCR CDR3, a first-round RT-PCR used the HTBI primer set. TCRdb recomputed calls from the multiplex PCR reads with MiXCR, one row per CDR3 protein. This sample has around 190,000 distinct CDR3 sequences; 15% to 20% occur once, and the top ten carry roughly 32%. The specimen sequenced was blood. These receptors were taken from a woman aged 45-65 years with Graves' hyperthyroidism.

The gene calls are TRBV28 and TRBJ2-2; D may be TRBD1 (7 bases). Trimming took off 3 bases at V and 6 bases at J, with 17 bases between the two ends. The CDR3 contains 16 residues. Germline loops: CDR1 MDHEN, CDR2 SYDVKM. CDR3 region: CASSFGRGVRAGELFF. The CDR3 bases are TGTGCCAGCAGTTTCGGCAGGGGGGTAAGGGCCGGGGAGCTGTTTTTT. The full variable domain, in which reference TRBV28 and TRBJ2-2 provide the parts outside the CDR3, is DVKVTQSSRYLVKRTGEKVFLECVQDMDHENMFWYRQDPGLGLRLIYFSYDVKMKEKGDIPEGYSVSREKKERFSLILESASTNQTSMYLCASSFGRGVRAGELFFGEGSRLTVL.

This clonotype was seen at least ten times. The rearrangement links TRBV29-1 to TRBJ2-2; the D is unclear. This CDR3 is 14 amino acids long. Germline CDR1 is SQVTM and CDR2 is ANQGSEA. V lost 5 bases to trimming and J lost 0 bases, with 10 bases between them. The CDR3 is CSVFGFANTGELFF. DNA of the CDR3: TGCAGCGTTTTCGGGTTCGCGAACACCGGGGAGCTGTTTTTT.

The table lists this clonotype with many counts. The chain couples TRBV7-2 to TRBJ1-4; TRBD1 agrees at 10 bases. This CDR3 has 16 amino acids. V lost 0 bases, J lost 7 bases, and 5 bases stayed unmatched. Germline values: CDR1 SGHTA, CDR2 FQGNSA. Written as DNA, the CDR3 is TGTGCCAGCAGCTTAGCGGGACAGGGGACAGGTGAAAAACTGTTTTTT. It codes for CASSLAGQGTGEKLFF.

This clonotype has a handful of counts. The rearrangement joins TRBV9 to TRBJ2-1, with D perhaps TRBD1 (6 bases). The germline V gene has CDR1 SGDLS and CDR2 YYNGEE. CDR3 length equals 16 residues. Trimming removed 0 bases from V and 3 bases from J, with 13 bases in between. The CDR3 DNA reads as TGTGCCAGCAGCGTAGACGGGCAGGGGAGCTACAATGAGCAGTTCTTC. Translated: CASSVDGQGSYNEQFF.

This clonotype was seen many times. The rearrangement uses TRBV18 and TRBJ2-3; D may be TRBD2 (5 bases). This CDR3 is built from 16 residues. Germline CDR1 KGHSH, CDR2 LQKENI. V shed 6 bases and J shed 0 bases, with 16 bases lying between them. Here the CDR3 reads CASSPGSGISTDTQYF. CDR3 bases: TGTGCCAGCTCCCCTGGTTCGGGGATTAGCACAGATACGCAGTATTTT.

In its sample, this clonotype was seen many times. V gene TRBV19 combines with J gene TRBJ2-1; D is ambiguous. The CDR3 is 12 amino acids. The V end was cut by 0 bases, the J end by 12 bases, with 9 bases between. Looked up from germline, CDR1 is LNHDA and CDR2 is SQIVND (reference sequence). Here the CDR3 reads CASSIDPNWQFF. In DNA form, the CDR3 reads TGTGCCAGTAGTATAGATCCGAATTGGCAGTTCTTC.

There are many counts of this clonotype. The genes are TRBV10-3 and TRBJ2-5, with a weak D call TRBD2 (5 bases). CDR1 is ENHRY, CDR2 SYGVKD, per germline. V dropped 7 bases and J dropped 1 base, with 13 bases sitting between them. The CDR3 totals 14 residues. CDR3 nucleotide sequence: TGTGCCATCAACGGGGATGAGGGCCAAGAGACCCAGTACTTC. Translating it yields CAINGDEGQETQYF.

This clonotype was seen only once. The V gene is TRBV28, the J gene TRBJ1-2; D uncertain. Trimming stripped 7 bases from V and 8 bases from J, with 23 bases between. This CDR3 region has 15 residues. Germline V gene lookup returns CDR1 MDHEN and CDR2 SYDVKM. The CDR3 DNA sequence: TGTGCCAGCATCCCGAACTGGGAGAGTCTTTGGGGCTACACCTTC. Protein: CASIPNWESLWGYTF.

This clonotype was seen at least ten times. The chain uses TRBV6-2 or TRBV6-3 and TRBJ1-5; D unclear. Deletions cut 0 bases from V and 0 bases from J, with 9 bases between. From germline, CDR1 is MNHEY and CDR2 SVGEGT. There are 16 residues in the CDR3. The CDR3 DNA sequence: TGTGCCAGCAGTTACTCCAAGGGCTTTAGCAATCAGCCCCAGCATTTT. It translates to CASSYSKGFSNQPQHF.

This clonotype has only a few counts. This chain links TRBV10-2 with TRBJ1-1; 9 bases are shared with TRBD1. J was trimmed by 4 bases and V by 7 bases; bases with no gene match: 4. The CDR3 sequence is 13 residues long. Germline values: CDR1 WSHSY, CDR2 SAAADI. The chain's CDR3 is CASIGDRVTEAFF. DNA for the CDR3: TGCGCCAGCATTGGGGACAGGGTCACTGAAGCTTTCTTT.

This clonotype was counted ten times or more. V is TRBV24-1 and J is TRBJ2-1, with D hard to call. There are 13 residues in the CDR3. The V end was cut by 4 bases, the J end by 5 bases, with 8 bases between. Germline lookup yields CDR1 KGHDR and CDR2 SFDVKD. CDR3 amino acids: CATSDQENNEQFF. Here the CDR3 DNA reads TGTGCCACCAGTGACCAGGAGAACAATGAGCAGTTCTTC.

This clonotype occurred once. This chain links TRBV9 with TRBJ1-5; D is undetermined. Trimming removed 0 bases from V and 2 bases from J, with 9 bases in between. Per germline, CDR1 SGDLS and CDR2 YYNGEE. The CDR3 spans 15 residues. The DNA of the CDR3 is TGTGCCAGCAGCGTAGACGTAAGTGGCAATCAGCCCCAGCATTTT. Translating gives CASSVDVSGNQPQHF.

The rearrangement uses TRBV18 and TRBJ1-3; no clear D. The CDR3 consists of 16 residues. The V end was cut by 1 base, the J end by 5 bases, with 15 bases between. CDR1 is KGHSH and CDR2 is LQKENI in the germline V gene. The DNA for the CDR3 is TGTGCCAGCTCACCACTGGAGAGGGCGAAAAGAAACACCATATATTTT. Protein sequence: CASSPLERAKRNTIYF.

This clonotype was recorded at least ten times. V gene TRBV7-9 combines with J gene TRBJ2-7, with D unclear. The CDR3 consists of 14 residues. Germline loops: CDR1 SEHNR, CDR2 FQNEAQ (reference sequence). V lost 1 base and J lost 3, with 10 bases in between. CDR3 loop: CASSLVTGDYEQYF. For the CDR3, the DNA is TGTGCCAGCAGCTTAGTTACCGGAGACTACGAGCAGTACTTC.

There are many counts of this clonotype. This chain uses TRBV5-4 with TRBJ1-1; D not resolved. Germline values: CDR1 SGHNT, CDR2 YYREEE (reference sequence). V lost 3 bases and J 2 bases, leaving 8 bases between the germline ends. The CDR3 has 13 residues. The CDR3 region has the DNA TGTGCCAGCAGCTCCTCCTTTAACACTGAAGCTTTCTTT. This gives the protein CASSSSFNTEAFF. The full variable domain, with the rest looked up from reference TRBV5-4 and TRBJ1-1, is ETGVTQSPTHLIKTRGQQVTLRCSSQSGHNTVSWYQQALGQGPQFIFQYYREEENGRGNFPPRFSGLQFPNYSSELNVNALELDDSALYLCASSSSFNTEAFFGQGTRLTVV.

The chain has TRBV14 and TRBJ2-7, with 7 bases fitting TRBD1. CDR3 length: 15 residues. Germline-derived CDR1 and CDR2 are SGHDN and FVKESK. The V segment lost 3 bases and the J segment 1 base; nucleotides outside the gene matches: 6. The CDR3 loop is CASSQTGYGSYEQYF. The CDR3, as DNA: TGTGCCAGCAGCCAGACAGGGTACGGTTCCTACGAGCAGTACTTC.

This clonotype was recorded at least ten times. The chain combines TRBV24-1 with TRBJ2-5; possibly TRBD2 for D (6 bases). Trimming stripped 7 bases from V and 5 bases from J, with 16 bases between. Germline V gives CDR1 KGHDR, CDR2 SFDVKD. CDR3 length: 14 residues. This CDR3 is CATSISGRGETQYF. CDR3 nucleotides: TGTGCCACCAGCATTAGCGGACGAGGGGAGACCCAGTACTTC.

The table lists this clonotype with many counts. The CDR3 sequence: CASSPGIGRDVGTEAFF. The CDR3 coding sequence is TGTGCCAGTAGCCCCGGGATCGGGCGGGATGTGGGCACTGAAGCTTTCTTT. The chain is built from TRBV19 and TRBJ1-1, with unresolved D. The CDR3 sequence is 17 residues long. CDR1 is LNHDA, CDR2 SQIVND, per germline (reference sequence). With 6 bases removed from V and 4 bases from J, the gap between germline ends came to 24 bases.